This paragraph covers one T cell receptor beta chain sequence. Its cognate antigen is unknown. This sample is drawn from a study of cytomegalovirus exposure and HLA in healthy donors. Whole-study context: Some 85 million unique TCRs from HLA-typed donors were held in an early data release. Regarding the study as a whole: CMV serostatus was the only recorded immune exposure for donors. Later genetic work tied a missense DCLRE1C variant to beta-chain V and J trimming. An observed cluster of highly shared sequence variants was recorded as a likely sequencing artifact.

The PCR had 60 Vbeta and 13 Jbeta primers. Repertoires were generated with immunoSEQ multiplex PCR, while TCRdb's copy carries only in-frame clones and drops some. This sample yields some 110,000 clones, of which approximately 77% are seen a single time; almost 5% belongs to the top ten. Sequenced: PBMCs. The source is a man aged 45-65 years in good health and CMV-seropositive.

DNA for the CDR3: TGTGCCAGCAGCCAGACATGGGGCGGCACAGATACGCAGTATTTT. Protein: CASSQTWGGTDTQYF. The V gene is TRBV5-8, the J gene TRBJ2-3, with a possible D match to TRBD1 (5 bases). The CDR3 is 15 residues long. With 4 bases removed from V and 1 base from J, the gap between germline ends came to 13 bases. In germline, CDR1 is SGHTS, CDR2 YDEGEE. Based on the CDR3 plus reference TRBV5-8 and TRBJ2-3, the full variable domain is EAGVTQSPTHLIKTRGQQATLRCSPISGHTSVYWYQQALGLGLQFLLWYDEGEERNRGNFPPRFSGRQFPNYSSELNVNALELEDSALYLCASSQTWGGTDTQYFGPGTRLTVL.